These 30 T cell receptor beta chains share one sample of origin, sequenced in a study of cytomegalovirus exposure and HLA in healthy donors. PCR amplification relied on 60 Vbeta primers (plus 13 Jbeta primers). Method: immunoSEQ multiplex PCR; TCRdb's copy keeps in-frame clones and lacks some. Counted here are approximately 130,000 clones, 72% occurring once; the ten biggest clones make up roughly 4%. The sample consisted of PBMCs. These receptors all come from a man in his fifties in good health and CMV-seropositive.

This sequence joins TRBV11-1 and TRBJ2-5; D gene unclear. This CDR3 region has 11 residues. Germline lookup yields CDR1 SGHAT and CDR2 FQDESV (reference sequence). V lost 4 bases to trimming and J lost 2 bases, with 2 bases between them. The CDR3 here is CASSSQETQYF. The DNA for the CDR3 is TGTGCCAGCAGCTCTCAAGAGACCCAGTACTTC.

The chain recombines TRBV5-4 with TRBJ2-3, with 9 positions matching TRBD1. Germline CDR1 SGHNT, CDR2 YYREEE (reference sequence). CDR3 length equals 14 residues. Trimming cost V 4 bases and J 3 bases; bases outside gene matches: 3. As DNA, the CDR3 is TGTGCCAGCAGCATGGGACAGGGAACAGATACGCAGTATTTT. This codes for CASSMGQGTDTQYF.

The rearrangement joins TRBV11-3 to TRBJ2-7, with 9 bases that match TRBD1. The germline CDR1 and CDR2 sequences are SGHNT and YENEEA. There are 17 residues in the CDR3. After removal of 4 bases from V and 0 bases from J, the junction contained 10 bases not matched to a gene. The CDR3 DNA is TGTGCCAGCAGCTCCCCCCGGTACAGGGGGCTCTCCTACGAGCAGTACTTC. Its protein is CASSSPRYRGLSYEQYF. Looking up the rest from reference TRBV11-3 and TRBJ2-7 gives the full variable domain: EAGVVQSPRYKIIEKKQPVAFWCNPISGHNTLYWYLQNLGQGPELLIRYENEEAVDDSQLPKDRFSAERLKGVDSTLKIQPAELGDSAVYLCASSSPRYRGLSYEQYFGPGTRLTVT.

J is TRBJ1-5 and V is TRBV19; D not certain. This CDR3 spans 15 amino acids. Germline V gene lookup returns CDR1 LNHDA and CDR2 SQIVND (reference sequence). V shed 1 base and J shed 0 bases, with 7 bases lying between them. The CDR3 here is CASSIGGNSNQPQHF. The CDR3 region has the DNA TGTGCCAGTAGTATAGGCGGTAATAGCAATCAGCCCCAGCATTTT.

With respect to this clone: A far larger clone is a single base away, which makes a read error likely. Other DNA sequences in the sample encode the same CDR3. The V and J genes are TRBV5-6 and TRBJ1-5, with TRBD1 matching over 7 bases. The CDR3 loop spans 15 amino acids. Germline assignment: CDR1 SGHDT and CDR2 YYEEEE. The CDR3 sequence: CASSLTGTDNQPQHF. CDR3 bases: TGCGCCAGCAGCTTAACCGGGACAGATAATCAGCCCCAGCATTTT.

The genes are TRBV21-1 and TRBJ2-3; the D call TRBD2 from the table was never checked on the DNA. TRBV21-1 has pseudogene status. The CDR3 loop spans 21 amino acids. The CDR3 DNA reads as TGTGCCAGCAGCAAAAGGACTAGCGGGGGGATCCTACTAGCTCGCACAGATACGCAGTATTTT. This codes for CASSKRTSGGILLARTDTQYF.

This sequence joins TRBV19 and TRBJ1-5; 8 bases align to TRBD1. Germline V gives CDR1 LNHDA, CDR2 SQIVND (reference sequence). V was clipped by 6 bases and J by 7 bases; unmatched bases: 8. The CDR3 is 14 amino acids. The CDR3 coding sequence is TGTGCCAGTAGGGACGGACAGGGCGGGCAGCCCCAGCATTTT. This codes for CASRDGQGGQPQHF. The full variable domain, completed using reference TRBV19 and TRBJ1-5, is DGGITQSPKYLFRKEGQNVTLSCEQNLNHDAMYWYRQDPGQGLRLIYYSQIVNDFQKGDIAEGYSVSREKKESFPLTVTSAQKNPTAFYLCASRDGQGGQPQHFGDGTRLSIL.

The rearrangement joins TRBV5-1 to TRBJ1-2, with 9 bases fitting TRBD1. Germline trimming cut 4 bases from V and 7 bases from J; bases unmatched to any gene: 14. This CDR3 is built from 16 residues. Germline V gene lookup returns CDR1 SGHRS and CDR2 YFSETQ. The CDR3 here is CASSPQLTGTGLGYTF. Written as DNA, the CDR3 is TGCGCCAGCAGCCCCCAACTCACCGGGACAGGGCTTGGCTACACCTTC.

V gene TRBV28 combines with J gene TRBJ2-4; tentatively, D is TRBD1 (6 bases). Germline V gene lookup returns CDR1 MDHEN and CDR2 SYDVKM. Trimming took off 10 bases at V and 0 bases at J, with 16 bases between the two ends. The CDR3 consists of 15 residues. CDR3 region: CATARGHLAKNIQYF. CDR3 DNA: TGTGCCACCGCTCGGGGACACCTAGCCAAAAACATTCAGTACTTC.

This clone was seen once. The chain has TRBV5-6 and TRBJ2-1, with D tentatively TRBD2 (5 bases). CDR3 length: 13 amino acids. Germline V lookup: CDR1 SGHDT, CDR2 YYEEEE. The V gene lost 0 bases and the J gene lost 12 bases, with 13 bases spanning the gap. The CDR3 loop reads CASSLEGGSAQFF. The DNA of the CDR3 is TGTGCCAGCAGCTTGGAGGGTGGGAGCGCGCAGTTCTTC.

This rearrangement joins TRBV27 to TRBJ2-7, with a possible D match to TRBD1 (5 bases). Germline CDR1 is MNHEY and CDR2 is SMNVEV (reference sequence). The CDR3 runs to 13 residues. Deletions cut 3 bases from V and 5 bases from J, with 11 bases between. The CDR3 bases are TGTGCCAGCAGTTTTGCAGGGTCCCACGAGCAGTACTTC. Its protein product is CASSFAGSHEQYF.

This chain uses TRBV7-9 with TRBJ1-1, with TRBD1 identical over 10 bases. The length of the CDR3 is 15 residues. V shed 1 base and J 1 base; nucleotides not matched to a gene: 0. Per the germline V gene, CDR1 is SEHNR and CDR2 is FQNEAQ (reference sequence). CDR3 sequence: CASSLGDRGNTEAFF. CDR3 coding DNA: TGTGCCAGCAGCTTAGGGGACAGGGGGAACACTGAAGCTTTCTTT.

The V and J genes are TRBV6-1 and TRBJ2-7; tentatively, D is TRBD1 (6 bases). In germline, CDR1 is MNHNS, CDR2 SASEGT. CDR3 length: 17 amino acids. V was shortened by 4 bases and J by 5 bases, with 24 bases between the two germline ends. The CDR3 coding sequence is TGTGCCAGCAGTGGCCCCCGGACAGTTTACGCACTCCACGAGCAGTACTTC. Amino acids: CASSGPRTVYALHEQYF.

The gene calls are TRBV2 and TRBJ2-2; D is possibly TRBD1 (6 bases). This CDR3 spans 16 amino acids. Germline CDR1 and CDR2: SNHLY and FYNNEI. V lost 1 base and J lost 7, with 16 bases in between. As DNA, the CDR3 is TGTGCCAGCAGTGAAGACCGGACAGAGAGGGTCGGGGAGCTGTTTTTT. Amino acid sequence: CASSEDRTERVGELFF.

The V and J genes are TRBV19 and TRBJ1-3, with 8 bases that match TRBD1. CDR3 length: 15 residues. Trimming cost V 5 bases and J 3 bases; bases outside gene matches: 6. Per the germline V gene, CDR1 is LNHDA and CDR2 is SQIVND (reference sequence). The CDR3 DNA reads as TGTGCCAGTAGTGCTAAAGGACAGGGTGGAAACACCATATATTTT. Translation: CASSAKGQGGNTIYF.

The rearrangement joins TRBV7-2 to TRBJ2-2; tentatively, D is TRBD1 (6 bases). Trimming took off 2 bases at V and 4 bases at J, with 11 bases between the two ends. This CDR3 contains 15 residues. Germline loops: CDR1 SGHTA, CDR2 FQGNSA. The CDR3 region has the DNA TGTGCCAGCAGCTTACACCTAGGGGGCACCGGGGAGCTGTTTTTT. Encoded protein: CASSLHLGGTGELFF. Full variable domain (rest looked up from reference TRBV7-2 and TRBJ2-2): GAGVSQSPSNKVTEKGKDVELRCDPISGHTALYWYRQSLGQGLEFLIYFQGNSAPDKSGLPSDRFSAERTGGSVSTLTIQRTQQEDSAVYLCASSLHLGGTGELFFGEGSRLTVL.

The V gene is TRBV7-8, the J gene TRBJ1-3; unclear D gene. Per germline, CDR1 SGHVS and CDR2 FQNEAQ. With 2 bases removed from V and 0 bases from J, the gap between germline ends came to 8 bases. The CDR3 spans 15 residues. CDR3 sequence (DNA): TGTGCCAGCAGCTTACAGGCCTCCTCTGGAAACACCATATATTTT. Translated: CASSLQASSGNTIYF.

The chain uses TRBV27 and TRBJ2-1; 7 positions match TRBD2. Germline CDR1 MNHEY, CDR2 SMNVEV (reference sequence). This CDR3 has 15 amino acids. J lost 12 bases, V lost 5 bases, and 16 bases had no gene match. CDR3 residues: CASSLTGLRMLGQFF. The CDR3 DNA follows: TGTGCCAGCAGTCTAACGGGACTACGGATGCTGGGGCAGTTCTTC.

This clone was found a few times. J is TRBJ1-2 and V is TRBV5-6; maybe TRBD1 (5 bases). V gave up 4 bases and J gave up 4 bases, with 8 bases separating them. Germline V gene sequence: CDR1 SGHDT, CDR2 YYEEEE. This CDR3 region has 12 residues. The CDR3 DNA follows: TGTGCCAGCAGCCCAGACAGCTATGGCTACACCTTC. Translated, it gives CASSPDSYGYTF.

The DNA of the CDR3 is TGTGCCAGCAGGATTGGACTAGCCCCCAATGAGCAGTTCTTC. It translates to CASRIGLAPNEQFF. The chain recombines TRBV2 with TRBJ2-1, with 8 bases aligning to TRBD2. This CDR3 spans 14 amino acids. The junction had 7 bases not matched to a gene; V was cut back by 6 bases and J by 6 bases. The V gene's germline CDR1 is SNHLY and CDR2 FYNNEI.

The chain joins TRBV5-1 to TRBJ2-7; 7 nucleotides agree with TRBD2. The trim removed 6 bases at V and 5 bases at J, leaving 8 bases unmatched. Germline CDR1 is SGHRS and CDR2 is YFSETQ. There are 13 residues in the CDR3. CDR3 residues: CASTAGGRNEQYF. CDR3 DNA sequence: TGCGCCAGCACCGCCGGGGGGAGGAACGAGCAGTACTTC.

This rearrangement joins TRBV5-1 to TRBJ1-1, with TRBD1 identical over 9 bases. This CDR3 comprises 16 residues. Germline-derived CDR1 and CDR2 are SGHRS and YFSETQ. Losses at the gene ends were 4 bases for V and 2 bases for J; bases not matched to a gene: 9. The CDR3 loop is CASSVDRGPLNTEAFF. CDR3 DNA sequence: TGCGCCAGCAGCGTGGACAGGGGCCCCCTCAACACTGAAGCTTTCTTT.

The chain carries TRBV29-1 and TRBJ1-6; D not certain. The CDR3 extends over 13 amino acids. Trimming took off 4 bases at V and 3 bases at J, with 7 bases between the two ends. Per the germline V gene, CDR1 is SQVTM and CDR2 is ANQGSEA. The CDR3 nucleotides are TGCAGCGTTGGAGAGTACTATAATTCACCCCTCCACTTT. Translating gives CSVGEYYNSPLHF.

DNA for the CDR3: TGTGCCAGCACAAACAGGGGGCCAGCTAATGAAAAACTGTTTTTT. This encodes CASTNRGPANEKLFF. The V call is TRBV6-4, the J call TRBJ1-4, with 9 bases identical to TRBD1. Germline CDR1 reads MRHNA; CDR2 reads SNTAGT. The junction had 6 bases not matched to a gene; V was cut back by 7 bases and J by 3 bases. This CDR3 spans 15 amino acids.

This sequence joins TRBV5-6 and TRBJ2-1; 8 bases align to TRBD2. The CDR3 is 17 amino acids. V was clipped by 0 bases and J by 7 bases; unmatched bases: 12. Germline V gene lookup returns CDR1 SGHDT and CDR2 YYEEEE. CDR3 sequence: CASSLDTEGLDANEQFF. The CDR3 DNA sequence: TGTGCCAGCAGCTTGGACACCGAGGGACTAGACGCTAATGAGCAGTTCTTC.

The chain combines TRBV18 with TRBJ2-5; no reliable D call. CDR3 length equals 13 residues. Germline lookup yields CDR1 KGHSH and CDR2 LQKENI. Trimming left V 2 bases short and J 5 bases short, with 9 bases between. Here the CDR3 reads CASSPGLGETQYF. The CDR3 region has the DNA TGTGCCAGCTCACCAGGCCTCGGGGAGACCCAGTACTTC. Based on the CDR3 plus reference TRBV18 and TRBJ2-5, the full variable domain is NAGVMQNPRHLVRRRGQEARLRCSPMKGHSHVYWYRQLPEEGLKFMVYLQKENIIDESGMPKERFSAEFPKEGPSILRIQQVVRGDSAAYFCASSPGLGETQYFGPGTRLLVL.

The chain carries TRBV19 and TRBJ1-5; 9 bases are shared with TRBD1. Germline CDR1 is LNHDA and CDR2 is SQIVND (reference sequence). The junction had 5 bases not matched to a gene; V was cut back by 4 bases and J by 7 bases. The length of the CDR3 is 14 residues. CDR3 sequence reads: CASSTGTGFQPQHF. The CDR3 DNA is TGTGCCAGTAGTACCGGGACAGGGTTCCAGCCCCAGCATTTT.

This clone showed up just once. The rearrangement joins TRBV5-1 to TRBJ2-1; 7 nucleotides line up with TRBD1. The CDR3 consists of 16 residues. Germline assignment: CDR1 SGHRS and CDR2 YFSETQ. Trimming at V came to 0 bases and at J to 9 bases, leaving 12 bases not matched to a gene. The CDR3 DNA is TGCGCCAGCAGCTTGGCCTTCGGACAGGTTCTGGGTGAGCAGTTCTTC. Encoded protein: CASSLAFGQVLGEQFF.

The chain links TRBV10-2 to TRBJ1-4; 11 positions agree with TRBD1. The germline CDR1 and CDR2 sequences are WSHSY and SAAADI. With 5 bases clipped from V and 7 bases from J, the junction kept 3 bases outside the gene matches. This CDR3 contains 14 residues. CDR3 in DNA: TGCGCCAGCAGTTCCGGGACAGGGGGTGAAAAACTGTTTTTT. Amino acid sequence: CASSSGTGGEKLFF.

The gene calls are TRBV5-6 and TRBJ1-6, with D possibly matching TRBD1 (5 bases). The CDR3 loop spans 16 amino acids. Trimming cost V 5 bases and J 8 bases, with 20 bases left between them. The germline gives CDR1 SGHDT, CDR2 YYEEEE. For the CDR3, the DNA is TGTGCCAGCAGTCTGAGGAATATCAGGGTAGATTCACCCCTCCACTTT. It yields the protein CASSLRNIRVDSPLHF.